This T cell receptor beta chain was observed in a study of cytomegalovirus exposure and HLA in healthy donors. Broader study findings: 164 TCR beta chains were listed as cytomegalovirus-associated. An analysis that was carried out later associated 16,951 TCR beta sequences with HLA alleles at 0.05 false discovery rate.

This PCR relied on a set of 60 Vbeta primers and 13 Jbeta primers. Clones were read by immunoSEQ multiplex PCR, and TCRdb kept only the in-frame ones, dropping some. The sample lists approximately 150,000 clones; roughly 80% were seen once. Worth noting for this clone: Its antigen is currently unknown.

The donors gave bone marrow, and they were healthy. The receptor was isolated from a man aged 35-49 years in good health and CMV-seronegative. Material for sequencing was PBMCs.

The CDR3 coding sequence is TGTGCCAGTCCGGGACTAGCTTCCTACGAGCAGTACTTC. This translates into CASPGLASYEQYF. V is TRBV6-4 and J is TRBJ2-7; 9 nucleotides match TRBD2. V trimming: 9 bases; J trimming: 1 base; junction bases outside the gene matches: 4. This CDR3 has 13 residues. Germline values: CDR1 MRHNA, CDR2 SNTAGT.